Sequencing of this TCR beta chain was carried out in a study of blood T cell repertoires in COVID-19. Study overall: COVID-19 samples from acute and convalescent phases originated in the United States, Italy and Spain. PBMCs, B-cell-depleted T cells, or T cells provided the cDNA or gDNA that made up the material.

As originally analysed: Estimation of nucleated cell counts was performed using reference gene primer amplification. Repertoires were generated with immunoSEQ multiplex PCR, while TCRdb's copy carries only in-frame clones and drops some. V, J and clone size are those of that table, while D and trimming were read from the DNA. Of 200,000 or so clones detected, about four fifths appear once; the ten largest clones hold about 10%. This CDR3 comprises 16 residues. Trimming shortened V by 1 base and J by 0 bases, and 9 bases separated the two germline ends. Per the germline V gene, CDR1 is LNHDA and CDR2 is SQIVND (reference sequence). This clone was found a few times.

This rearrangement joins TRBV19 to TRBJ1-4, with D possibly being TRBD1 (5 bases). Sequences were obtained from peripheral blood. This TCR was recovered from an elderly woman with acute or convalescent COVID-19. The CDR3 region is CASSIAGQATNEKLFF. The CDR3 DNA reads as TGTGCCAGTAGTATAGCTGGACAAGCAACTAATGAAAAACTGTTTTTT.